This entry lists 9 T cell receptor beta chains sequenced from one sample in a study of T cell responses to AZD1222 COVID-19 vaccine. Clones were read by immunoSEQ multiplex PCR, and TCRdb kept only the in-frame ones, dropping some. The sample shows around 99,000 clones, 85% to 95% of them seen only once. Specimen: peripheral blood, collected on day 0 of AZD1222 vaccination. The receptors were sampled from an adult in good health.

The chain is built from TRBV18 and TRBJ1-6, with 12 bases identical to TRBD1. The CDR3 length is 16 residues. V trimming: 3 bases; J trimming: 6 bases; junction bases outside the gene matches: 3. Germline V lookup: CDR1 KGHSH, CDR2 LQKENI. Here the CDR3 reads CASSPGTGGSNSPLHF. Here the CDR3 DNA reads TGTGCCAGCTCACCGGGGACAGGGGGCTCTAATTCACCCCTCCACTTT.

The CDR3 sequence: CASGLGRQGTTEAFF. CDR3 sequence (DNA): TGTGCTAGTGGTTTGGGCAGACAGGGGACCACTGAAGCTTTCTTT. This sequence joins TRBV12-5 and TRBJ1-1, with 8 nucleotides matching TRBD1. This CDR3 spans 15 amino acids. Germline loops: CDR1 LGHNT, CDR2 FRNRAP. Trimming cost V 1 base and J 4 bases; bases outside gene matches: 5.

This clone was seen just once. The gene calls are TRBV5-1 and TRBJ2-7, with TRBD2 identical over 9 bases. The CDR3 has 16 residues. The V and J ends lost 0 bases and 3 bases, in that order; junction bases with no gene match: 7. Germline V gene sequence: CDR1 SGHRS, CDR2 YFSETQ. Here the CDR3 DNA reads TGCGCCAGCAGCTTGGGAAGCGGGAGGCCCAACTACGAGCAGTACTTC. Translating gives CASSLGSGRPNYEQYF.

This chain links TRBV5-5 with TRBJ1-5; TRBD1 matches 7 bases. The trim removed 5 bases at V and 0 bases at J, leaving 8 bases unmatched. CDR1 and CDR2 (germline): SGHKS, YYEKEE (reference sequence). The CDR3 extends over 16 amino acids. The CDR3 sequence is CASSPGTAYSNQPQHF. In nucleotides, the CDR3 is TGTGCCAGCAGTCCTGGGACAGCTTATAGCAATCAGCCCCAGCATTTT.

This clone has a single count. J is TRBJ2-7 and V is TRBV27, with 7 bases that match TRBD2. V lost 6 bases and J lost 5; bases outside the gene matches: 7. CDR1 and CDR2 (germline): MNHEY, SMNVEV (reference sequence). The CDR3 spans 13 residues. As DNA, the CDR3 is TGTGCCAGCAGGCCCTTTGCGGGAGACGAGCAGTACTTC. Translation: CASRPFAGDEQYF.

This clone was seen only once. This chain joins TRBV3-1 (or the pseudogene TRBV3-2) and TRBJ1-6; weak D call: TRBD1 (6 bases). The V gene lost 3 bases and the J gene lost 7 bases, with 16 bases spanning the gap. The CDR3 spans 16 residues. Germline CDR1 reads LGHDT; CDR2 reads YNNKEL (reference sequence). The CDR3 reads CASSQRLGHVNSPLHF. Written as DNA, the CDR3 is TGTGCCAGCAGCCAGAGATTGGGACACGTAAATTCACCCCTCCACTTT.

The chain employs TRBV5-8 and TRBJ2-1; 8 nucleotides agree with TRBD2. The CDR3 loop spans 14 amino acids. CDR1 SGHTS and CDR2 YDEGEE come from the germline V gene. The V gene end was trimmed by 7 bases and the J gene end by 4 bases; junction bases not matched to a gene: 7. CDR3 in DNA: TGTGCCAGCGGAGCGGGAGAGAGGTACAATGAGCAGTTCTTC. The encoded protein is CASGAGERYNEQFF. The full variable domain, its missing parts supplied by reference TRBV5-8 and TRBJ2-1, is EAGVTQSPTHLIKTRGQQATLRCSPISGHTSVYWYQQALGLGLQFLLWYDEGEERNRGNFPPRFSGRQFPNYSSELNVNALELEDSALYLCASGAGERYNEQFFGPGTRLTVL.

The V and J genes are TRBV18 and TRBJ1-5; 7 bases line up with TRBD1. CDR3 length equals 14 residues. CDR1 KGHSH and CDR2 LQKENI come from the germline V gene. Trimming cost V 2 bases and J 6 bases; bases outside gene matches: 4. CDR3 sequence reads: CASSPDRDFQPQHF. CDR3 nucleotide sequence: TGTGCCAGCTCACCAGACAGGGATTTTCAGCCCCAGCATTTT.

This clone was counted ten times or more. CDR3 residues: CASSLGQDRSKYF. For the CDR3, the DNA is TGTGCCAGCAGTCTAGGACAGGACCGTTCGAAGTACTTC. The chain uses TRBV12-3 or TRBV12-4 and TRBJ2-7, with 7 bases matching TRBD1. The J segment lost 11 bases and the V segment lost 5 bases, leaving 12 bases of the junction unmatched. This CDR3 spans 13 amino acids.